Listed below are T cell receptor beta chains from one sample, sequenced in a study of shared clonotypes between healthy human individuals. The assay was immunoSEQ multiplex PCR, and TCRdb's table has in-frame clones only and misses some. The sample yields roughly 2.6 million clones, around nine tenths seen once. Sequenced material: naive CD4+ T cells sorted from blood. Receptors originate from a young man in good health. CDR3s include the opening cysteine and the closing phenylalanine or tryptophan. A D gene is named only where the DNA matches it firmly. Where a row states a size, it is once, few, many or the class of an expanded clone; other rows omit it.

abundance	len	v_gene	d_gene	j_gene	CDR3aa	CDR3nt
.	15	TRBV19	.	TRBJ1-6	CASSSLQGPNSPLHF	TGTGCCAGTAGTTCGCTCCAGGGGCCTAATTCACCCCTCCACTTT
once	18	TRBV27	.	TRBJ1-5	CASSLGPVQGKRDQPQHF	TGTGCCAGCAGTTTAGGCCCGGTGCAGGGTAAAAGAGATCAGCCCCAGCATTTT
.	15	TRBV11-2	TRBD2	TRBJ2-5	CASRATREGQETQYF	TGTGCCAGCCGGGCAACGCGGGAGGGACAAGAGACCCAGTACTTC
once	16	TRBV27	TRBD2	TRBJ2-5	CASSSRTGAGQETQYF	TGTGCCAGCAGTTCGCGCACGGGAGCGGGACAAGAGACCCAGTACTTC
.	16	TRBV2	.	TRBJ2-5	CASSRGVERVAETQYF	TGTGCCAGCTCCCGAGGTGTCGAACGCGTCGCTGAGACCCAGTACTTC
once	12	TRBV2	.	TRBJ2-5	CASSPTRETQYF	TGTGCCAGCAGTCCCACTAGGGAGACCCAGTACTTC
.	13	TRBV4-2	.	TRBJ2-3	CASSQDMADTQYF	TGTGCCAGCAGCCAAGACATGGCAGATACGCAGTATTTT
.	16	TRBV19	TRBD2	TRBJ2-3	CASSITSGRSADTQYF	TGTGCCAGTAGTATAACGAGCGGGAGGAGCGCAGATACGCAGTATTTT
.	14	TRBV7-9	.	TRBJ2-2	CASSPSGHSGELFF	TGTGCCAGCAGCCCAAGCGGGCACTCCGGGGAGCTGTTTTTT
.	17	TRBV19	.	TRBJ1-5	CASSSMGQFYSNQPQHF	TGTGCCAGTAGTAGTATGGGGCAGTTCTATAGCAATCAGCCCCAGCATTTT
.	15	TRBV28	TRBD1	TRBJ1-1	CASSSQTGANTEAFF	TGTGCCAGCAGTTCGCAGACAGGGGCTAACACTGAAGCTTTCTTT
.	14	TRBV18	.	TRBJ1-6	CASSLNNRASPLHF	TGTGCCAGCTCACTCAACAACAGGGCTTCACCCCTCCACTTT
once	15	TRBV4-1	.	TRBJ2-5	CASSPLPPPQETQYF	TGCGCCAGCAGCCCCCTCCCGCCCCCGCAAGAGACCCAGTACTTC
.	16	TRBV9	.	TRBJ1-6	CASSVGRGWNNSPLHF	TGTGCCAGCAGCGTAGGGAGGGGTTGGAATAATTCACCCCTCCACTTT
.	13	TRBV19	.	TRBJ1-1	CASSIQKNTEAFF	TGTGCCAGTAGTATTCAAAAGAACACTGAAGCTTTCTTT
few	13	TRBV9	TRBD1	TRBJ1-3	CASSPDRGTAIYF	TGTGCCAGCAGCCCCGACAGGGGAACGGCCATATATTTT
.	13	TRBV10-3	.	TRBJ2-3	CAISGGLGDTQYF	TGTGCCATCAGTGGGGGGCTGGGCGATACGCAGTATTTT
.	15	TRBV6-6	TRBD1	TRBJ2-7	CASSPRGTGKIEQYF	TGTGCCAGCAGTCCCCGAGGGACAGGGAAGATCGAGCAGTACTTC
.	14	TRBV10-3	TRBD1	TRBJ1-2	CAISESRQGGGYTF	TGTGCCATCAGTGAGTCTCGACAGGGCGGGGGCTACACCTTC
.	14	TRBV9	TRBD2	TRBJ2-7	CASSPETSGGEQYF	TGTGCCAGCAGCCCCGAGACTAGCGGGGGCGAGCAGTACTTC
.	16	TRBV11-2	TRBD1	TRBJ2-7	CASSLGGQKSSYEQYF	TGTGCCAGCAGCTTAGGGGGACAGAAAAGCTCCTACGAGCAGTACTTC
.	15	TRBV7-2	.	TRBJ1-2	CASSLLLIDREGYTF	TGTGCCAGCAGCCTATTATTGATAGACCGTGAAGGCTACACCTTC
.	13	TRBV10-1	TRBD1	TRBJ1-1	CASSGQGGTEAFF	TGCGCCAGCAGTGGACAGGGAGGGACTGAAGCTTTCTTT
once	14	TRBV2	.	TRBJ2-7	CASTRDDSSYEQYF	TGTGCCAGCACCCGGGACGACAGCTCCTACGAGCAGTACTTC
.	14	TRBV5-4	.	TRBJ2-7	CASSFSGGRYEQYF	TGTGCCAGCAGCTTCAGTGGAGGCCGCTACGAGCAGTACTTC
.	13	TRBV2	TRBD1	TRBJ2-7	CASSAQGAYEQYF	TGTGCCAGCAGTGCCCAGGGGGCTTACGAGCAGTACTTC
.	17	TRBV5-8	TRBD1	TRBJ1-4	CASSPGQGATANEKLFF	TGTGCCAGCAGCCCAGGACAGGGGGCGACAGCTAATGAAAAACTGTTTTTT
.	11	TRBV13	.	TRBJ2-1	CASSSLGEQFF	TGTGCCAGCAGCTCGCTGGGTGAGCAGTTCTTC
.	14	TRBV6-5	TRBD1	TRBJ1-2	CASSRQGKGYGYTF	TGTGCCAGCAGCAGACAGGGAAAGGGTTATGGCTACACCTTC
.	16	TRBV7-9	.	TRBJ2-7	CASSARGSPYVYEQYF	TGTGCCAGCAGCGCCCGGGGCTCACCCTATGTGTACGAGCAGTACTTC
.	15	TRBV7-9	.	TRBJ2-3	CASNPGYLSTDTQYF	TGTGCCAGCAACCCGGGGTACCTTAGCACAGATACGCAGTATTTT
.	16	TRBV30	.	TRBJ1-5	CAWEPRLPAGNQPQHF	TGTGCCTGGGAACCGAGGCTCCCGGCTGGCAATCAGCCCCAGCATTTT
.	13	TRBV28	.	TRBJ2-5	CGVRGGMVETQYF	TGTGGGGTTCGGGGTGGCATGGTAGAGACCCAGTACTTC
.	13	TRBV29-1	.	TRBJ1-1	CSGLTGYKTEAFF	TGCAGCGGGTTAACAGGGTACAAAACTGAAGCTTTCTTT
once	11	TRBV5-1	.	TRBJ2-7	CASSAYNEQYF	TGCGCCAGCAGCGCCTACAACGAGCAGTACTTC
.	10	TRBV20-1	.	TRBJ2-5	CSARGMPQYF	TGCAGTGCTAGAGGGATGCCCCAGTACTTC
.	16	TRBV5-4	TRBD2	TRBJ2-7	CASSAAGTSGPYEQYF	TGTGCCAGCAGCGCGGCCGGGACTAGCGGCCCCTACGAGCAGTACTTC
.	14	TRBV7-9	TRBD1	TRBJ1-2	CASSLGQGVYGYTF	TGTGCCAGCAGCTTGGGACAGGGGGTCTATGGCTACACCTTC
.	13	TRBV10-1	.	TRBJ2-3	CASGLGQGDTQYF	TGCGCCAGCGGGTTGGGGCAGGGAGATACGCAGTATTTT
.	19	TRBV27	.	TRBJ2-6	CASSLKGSAALSGANVLTF	TGTGCCAGCAGTTTAAAGGGCAGTGCAGCCCTCTCTGGGGCCAACGTCCTGACTTTC
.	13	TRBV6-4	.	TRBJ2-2	CASSVLGTGELFF	TGTGCCAGCAGTGTCTTGGGGACCGGGGAGCTGTTTTTT
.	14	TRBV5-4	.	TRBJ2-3	CASSSPAHPDTQYF	TGTGCCAGCAGCTCTCCGGCCCACCCAGATACGCAGTATTTT
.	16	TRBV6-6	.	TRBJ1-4	CASSYSSRRVDEKLFF	TGTGCCAGCAGTTACTCGAGCCGCAGGGTGGATGAAAAACTGTTTTTT
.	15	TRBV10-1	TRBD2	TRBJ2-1	CASSPGGSGRNEQFF	TGCGCCAGCAGCCCAGGCGGTAGCGGGAGGAATGAGCAGTTCTTC
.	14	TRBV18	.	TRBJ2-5	CASSPPAGKETQYF	TGTGCCAGCTCACCACCAGCAGGCAAGGAGACCCAGTACTTC
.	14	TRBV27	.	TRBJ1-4	CASSSHRASEKLFF	TGTGCCAGCAGTTCCCACAGGGCCAGTGAAAAACTGTTTTTT
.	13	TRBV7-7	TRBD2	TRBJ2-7	CASSRGGSYEQYF	TGTGCTAGCAGCCGGGGGGGCTCCTACGAGCAGTACTTC
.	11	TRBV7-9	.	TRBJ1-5	CASSLQEPQHF	TGTGCCAGCAGCTTGCAGGAGCCCCAGCATTTT
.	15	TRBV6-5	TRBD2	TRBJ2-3	CASSPGTSRTDTQYF	TGTGCCAGCAGCCCCGGGACTAGTCGCACAGATACGCAGTATTTT
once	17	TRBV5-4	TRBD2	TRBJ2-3	CASSWGGLAGTTDTQYF	TGTGCCAGCAGCTGGGGAGGTCTAGCGGGGACCACAGATACGCAGTATTTT